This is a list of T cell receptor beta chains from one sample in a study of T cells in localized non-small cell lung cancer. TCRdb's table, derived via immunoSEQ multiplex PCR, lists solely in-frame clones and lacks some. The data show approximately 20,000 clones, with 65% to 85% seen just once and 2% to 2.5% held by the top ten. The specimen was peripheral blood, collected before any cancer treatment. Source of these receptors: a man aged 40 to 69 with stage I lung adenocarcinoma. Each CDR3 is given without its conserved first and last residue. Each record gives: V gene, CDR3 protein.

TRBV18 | ASSPRGTTYSSGRTYEQY
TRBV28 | ASRPQGNYGYT
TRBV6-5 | ASRAGVSRPQH
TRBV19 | ASMAPYGDWENIQY
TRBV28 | ASRGLAGASSYEQY
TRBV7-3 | ASSLSLGETQY
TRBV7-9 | ASSLGTRRQETQY
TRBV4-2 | ASSQDSRASYEQY
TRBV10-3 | AISDDREDRTVTEAF
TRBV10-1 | ASSEEAAGTAISNTGELF
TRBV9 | ASSPGTASYEQY
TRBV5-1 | ASSLVASGYQETQY
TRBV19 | ATRPSPLKNIQY
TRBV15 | ATSRGLDQPQH
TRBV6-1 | ASRPGTGNEQF
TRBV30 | AWSRGETTRGYT
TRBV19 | ASSIGGTYQETQY
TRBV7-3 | ASSLTAGTGIRNTQY
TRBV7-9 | ASSSLGQGHGYT
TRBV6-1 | ATRTGVLYGYT
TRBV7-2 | ASSKATSGTYNEQF
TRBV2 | ASSDPDLYGYT